One TCR beta chain is described in this entry. How the authors handled the data: Amplified reference gene primers provided the basis for estimating nucleated cell counts. Only in-frame clones appear in the TCRdb table, and some are missing; sequencing was by immunoSEQ multiplex PCR. Clonal size and the V and J genes are those of that table, whereas D and trimming came from the DNA. The sample has under 250,000 clones, roughly 82% seen once. This record comes from a study of blood T cell repertoires in COVID-19. The overall study: Spain, Italy and the United States supplied samples that represented acute and convalescent COVID-19. T cells, B-cell-depleted T cells, or PBMCs provided the cDNA or gDNA that served as material.

The CDR3 totals 14 residues. V was cut by 4 bases and J by 4 bases, with 12 bases left in between. Looked up from germline, CDR1 is MNHEY and CDR2 is SVGEGT. V gene TRBV6-2 or TRBV6-3 combines with J gene TRBJ2-3, with D possibly being TRBD1 (6 bases). The source material was peripheral blood. This clonotype was obtained from a woman aged 70-85 years with acute or convalescent COVID-19. CDR3 sequence reads: CASSLNTGSDTQYF. The DNA of the CDR3 is TGTGCCAGCAGTTTGAATACAGGGTCAGATACGCAGTATTTT.